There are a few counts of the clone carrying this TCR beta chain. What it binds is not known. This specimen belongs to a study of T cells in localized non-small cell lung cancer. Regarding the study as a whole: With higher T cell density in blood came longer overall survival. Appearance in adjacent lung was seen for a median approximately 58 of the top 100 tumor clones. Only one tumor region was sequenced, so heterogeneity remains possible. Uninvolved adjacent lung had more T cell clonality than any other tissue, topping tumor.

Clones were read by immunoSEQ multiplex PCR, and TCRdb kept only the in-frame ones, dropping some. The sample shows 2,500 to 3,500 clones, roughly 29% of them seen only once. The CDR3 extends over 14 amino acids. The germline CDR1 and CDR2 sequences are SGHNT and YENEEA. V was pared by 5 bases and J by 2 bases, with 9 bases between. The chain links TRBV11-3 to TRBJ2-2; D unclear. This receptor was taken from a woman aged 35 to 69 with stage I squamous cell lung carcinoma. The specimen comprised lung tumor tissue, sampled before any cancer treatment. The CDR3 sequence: CASSPSANTGELFF. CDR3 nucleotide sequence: TGTGCCAGCAGCCCGTCAGCTAACACCGGGGAGCTGTTTTTT.